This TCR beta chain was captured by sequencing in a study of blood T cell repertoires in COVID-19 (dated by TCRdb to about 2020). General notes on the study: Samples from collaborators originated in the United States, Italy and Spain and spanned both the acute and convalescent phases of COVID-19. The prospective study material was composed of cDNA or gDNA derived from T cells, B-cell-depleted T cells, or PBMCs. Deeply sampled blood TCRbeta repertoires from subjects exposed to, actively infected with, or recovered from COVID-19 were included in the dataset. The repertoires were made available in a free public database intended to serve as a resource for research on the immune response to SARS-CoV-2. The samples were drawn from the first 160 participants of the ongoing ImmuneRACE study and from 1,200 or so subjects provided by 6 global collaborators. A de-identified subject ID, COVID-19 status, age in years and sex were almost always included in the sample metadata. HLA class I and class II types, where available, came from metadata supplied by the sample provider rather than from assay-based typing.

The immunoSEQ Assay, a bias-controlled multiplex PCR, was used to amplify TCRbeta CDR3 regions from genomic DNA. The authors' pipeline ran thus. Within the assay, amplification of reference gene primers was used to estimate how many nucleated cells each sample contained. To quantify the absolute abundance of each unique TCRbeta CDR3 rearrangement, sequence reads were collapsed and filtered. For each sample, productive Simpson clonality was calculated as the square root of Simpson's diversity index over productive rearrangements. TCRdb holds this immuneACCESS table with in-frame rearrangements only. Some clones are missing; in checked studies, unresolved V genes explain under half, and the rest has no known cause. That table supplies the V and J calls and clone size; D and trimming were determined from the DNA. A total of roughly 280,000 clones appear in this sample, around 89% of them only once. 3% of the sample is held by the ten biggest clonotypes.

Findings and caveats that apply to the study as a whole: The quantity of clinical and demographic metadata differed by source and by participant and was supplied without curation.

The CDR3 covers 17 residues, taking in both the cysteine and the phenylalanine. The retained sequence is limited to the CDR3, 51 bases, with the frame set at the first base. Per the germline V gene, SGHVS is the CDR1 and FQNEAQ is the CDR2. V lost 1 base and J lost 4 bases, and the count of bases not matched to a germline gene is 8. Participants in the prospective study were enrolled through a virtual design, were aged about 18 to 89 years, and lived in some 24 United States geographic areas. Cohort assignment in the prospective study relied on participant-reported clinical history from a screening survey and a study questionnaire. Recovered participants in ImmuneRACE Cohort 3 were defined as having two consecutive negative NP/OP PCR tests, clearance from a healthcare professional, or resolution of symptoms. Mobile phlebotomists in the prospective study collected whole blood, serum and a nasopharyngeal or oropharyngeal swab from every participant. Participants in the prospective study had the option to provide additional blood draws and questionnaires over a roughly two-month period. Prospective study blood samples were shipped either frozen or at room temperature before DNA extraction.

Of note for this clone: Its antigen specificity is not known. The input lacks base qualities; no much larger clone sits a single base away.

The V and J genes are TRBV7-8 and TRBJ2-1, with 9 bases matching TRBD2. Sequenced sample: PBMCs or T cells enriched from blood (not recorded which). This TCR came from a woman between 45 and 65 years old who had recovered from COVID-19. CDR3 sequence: CASSLGWASGDYNEQFF. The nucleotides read TGTGCCAGCAGCTTAGGTTGGGCTAGCGGGGATTACAATGAGCAGTTCTTC. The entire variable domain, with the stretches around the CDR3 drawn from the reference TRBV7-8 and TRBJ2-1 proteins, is GAGVSQSPRYKVAKRGQDVALRCDPISGHVSLFWYQQALGQGPEFLTYFQNEAQLDKSGLPSDRFFAERPEGSVSTLKIQRTQQEDSAVYLCASSLGWASGDYNEQFFGPGTRLTVL.